These 12 T cell receptor beta chains were all obtained from the same sample, sequenced in a study of shared clonotypes between healthy human individuals. TCRdb keeps only in-frame clones here, not all; method: immunoSEQ multiplex PCR. The data contain about 330,000 clones, around 87% of them singletons. Sequencing input: memory CD8+ T cells sorted from blood. Subset in this sample: CD45RO+ cells pooled with CCR7-negative TemRA cells. The receptors originated from a man aged 18 to 29 in good health.

This sequence joins TRBV5-6 and TRBJ2-7; 7 bases align to TRBD2. The CDR3 is 15 amino acids. V was clipped by 1 base and J by 6 bases; unmatched bases: 10. Germline CDR1 is SGHDT and CDR2 is YYEEEE. CDR3 in DNA: TGTGCCAGCAGCTTGAGCGGGAATTTGCCCTCCGAGCAGTACTTC. Encoded protein: CASSLSGNLPSEQYF.

Only one count was recorded for this clone. The chain joins TRBV29-1 to TRBJ2-1, with 11 positions matching TRBD2. The CDR3 runs to 19 residues. Germline V gene sequence: CDR1 SQVTM, CDR2 ANQGSEA. V was clipped by 6 bases and J by 4 bases; unmatched bases: 20. In nucleotides, the CDR3 is TGCAGCGTCGCCACCGGGACATTTTGGACTAGCGGGCGTTACAATGAGCAGTTCTTC. Its translation is CSVATGTFWTSGRYNEQFF.

The V gene is TRBV6-5, the J gene TRBJ2-1; 7 bases match TRBD2. The V and J ends lost 0 bases and 3 bases, in that order; junction bases with no gene match: 5. This CDR3 contains 16 residues. Germline loops: CDR1 MNHEY, CDR2 SVGAGI. The CDR3 spells CASSYSAGEVYNEQFF. The CDR3 region has the DNA TGTGCCAGCAGTTACTCGGCGGGAGAGGTCTACAATGAGCAGTTCTTC.

Remarks on this clone: A read error likely explains this, since a far larger clone differs by one base. The genes are TRBV5-1 and TRBJ1-2, with D hard to call. Germline V gene sequence: CDR1 SGHRS, CDR2 YFSETQ. The V gene lost 0 bases and the J gene lost 0 bases, with 9 bases spanning the gap. This CDR3 has 15 residues. CDR3 DNA: TGCGCCAGCAGCTTGGGTGCTAGTCCTAACTATGGCTACACCTTC. This sequence encodes CASSLGASPNYGYTF.

The V call is TRBV4-1, the J call TRBJ2-3, with 7 bases fitting TRBD2. Trimming at V came to 4 bases and at J to 5 bases, leaving 12 bases not matched to a gene. CDR1 is MGHRA and CDR2 is YSYEKL in the germline V gene. This CDR3 is built from 16 residues. CDR3 in amino acids: CASSLSIAAGEDTQYF. The DNA for the CDR3 is TGCGCCAGCAGCCTTAGCATAGCGGCGGGGGAAGATACGCAGTATTTT.

V gene TRBV6-5 combines with J gene TRBJ2-3; 7 nucleotides align to TRBD2. Trimming took 8 bases from V and 2 from J; bases not matched to a gene: 7. This CDR3 has 14 residues. Germline assignment: CDR1 MNHEY and CDR2 SVGAGI. In DNA, the CDR3 is TGTGCCAGCTCGAGCGGGGTAAACACAGATACGCAGTATTTT. Amino acid sequence: CASSSGVNTDTQYF.

The chain uses TRBV18 and TRBJ2-7, with a tentative D call TRBD2 (5 bases). Germline-derived CDR1 and CDR2 are KGHSH and LQKENI. The CDR3 spans 16 residues. V was pared by 8 bases and J by 0 bases, with 20 bases between. The CDR3 loop is CASDPSGPELSYEQYF. The CDR3 DNA reads as TGTGCCAGCGACCCAAGCGGCCCCGAACTCTCCTACGAGCAGTACTTC.

The chain links TRBV6-5 to TRBJ2-2; D is perhaps TRBD1 or TRBD2 (5 bases each). This CDR3 has 13 residues. CDR1 and CDR2 (germline): MNHEY, SVGAGI. V was shortened by 6 bases and J by 8 bases, with 13 bases between the two germline ends. The CDR3 region is CASSFGTPGELFF. In nucleotides, the CDR3 is TGTGCCAGCAGCTTTGGGACCCCGGGGGAGCTGTTTTTT.

The rearrangement links TRBV9 to TRBJ1-2; D is ambiguous. CDR1 is SGDLS, CDR2 YYNGEE, per germline. Trimming removed 2 bases from V and 4 bases from J, with 12 bases in between. The CDR3 is made up of 14 amino acids. The CDR3 nucleotides read TGTGCCAGCAGCGTCGCGCCCGGTGGCTATGGCTACACCTTC. It translates to CASSVAPGGYGYTF. The full variable domain, rest sourced from reference TRBV9 and TRBJ1-2, is DSGVTQTPKHLITATGQRVTLRCSPRSGDLSVYWYQQSLDQGLQFLIQYYNGEERAKGNILERFSAQQFPDLHSELNLSSLELGDSALYFCASSVAPGGYGYTFGSGTRLTVV.

The V gene is TRBV7-9, the J gene TRBJ2-3; 9 bases are a match to TRBD2. The CDR3 extends over 15 amino acids. Per germline, CDR1 SEHNR and CDR2 FQNEAQ (reference sequence). V was pared by 5 bases and J by 6 bases, with 9 bases of the junction left unmatched. CDR3 residues: CASSDAGGPTDTQYF. Written as DNA, the CDR3 is TGTGCCAGCAGCGACGCGGGGGGGCCTACCGATACGCAGTATTTT. Looking up the rest from reference TRBV7-9 and TRBJ2-3 gives the full variable domain: DTGVSQNPRHKITKRGQNVTFRCDPISEHNRLYWYRQTLGQGPEFLTYFQNEAQLEKSRLLSDRFSAERPKGSFSTLEIQRTEQGDSAMYLCASSDAGGPTDTQYFGPGTRLTVL.

This clone was seen once. The chain has TRBV2 and TRBJ2-7; TRBD1 matches at 7 bases. Germline CDR1 reads SNHLY; CDR2 reads FYNNEI. The ends lost 6 bases at V and 5 bases at J; junction bases unmatched: 7. The CDR3 has 13 amino acids. Here the CDR3 DNA reads TGTGCCAGCAGCCCCCGACAGGGCCACGAGCAGTACTTC. It specifies CASSPRQGHEQYF.

The chain uses TRBV6-5 and TRBJ1-6; no definite D call. Trimming removed 0 bases at V and 7 bases at J, with 13 bases between. Looked up from germline, CDR1 is MNHEY and CDR2 is SVGAGI. The CDR3 consists of 16 residues. The CDR3 nucleotides are TGTGCCAGCAGTTACTCGACCGGGGAGTACAATTCACCCCTCCACTTT. This translates into CASSYSTGEYNSPLHF.